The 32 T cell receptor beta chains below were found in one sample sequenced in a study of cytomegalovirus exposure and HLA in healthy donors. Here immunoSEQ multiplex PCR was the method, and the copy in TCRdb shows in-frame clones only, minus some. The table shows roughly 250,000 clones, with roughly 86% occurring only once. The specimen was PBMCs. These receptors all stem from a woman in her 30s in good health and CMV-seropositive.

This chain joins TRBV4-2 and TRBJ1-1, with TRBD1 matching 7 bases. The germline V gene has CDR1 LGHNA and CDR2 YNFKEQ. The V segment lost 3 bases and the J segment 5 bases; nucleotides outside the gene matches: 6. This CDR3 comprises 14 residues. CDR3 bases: TGTGCCAGCAGCCACGACAGGGTTGGGACTGAAGCTTTCTTT. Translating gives CASSHDRVGTEAFF.

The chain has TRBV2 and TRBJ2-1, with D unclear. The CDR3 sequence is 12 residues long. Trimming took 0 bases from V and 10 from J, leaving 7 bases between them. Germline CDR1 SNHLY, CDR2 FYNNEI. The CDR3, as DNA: TGTGCCAGCAGTGAAGCACCCGAGGAGCAGTTCTTC. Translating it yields CASSEAPEEQFF.

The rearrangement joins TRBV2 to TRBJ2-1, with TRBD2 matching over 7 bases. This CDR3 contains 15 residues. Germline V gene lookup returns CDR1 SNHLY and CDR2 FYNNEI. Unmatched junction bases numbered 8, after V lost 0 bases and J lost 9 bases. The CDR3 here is CASSEARGLAAEQFF. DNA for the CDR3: TGTGCCAGCAGTGAAGCGCGAGGTCTAGCGGCTGAGCAGTTCTTC.

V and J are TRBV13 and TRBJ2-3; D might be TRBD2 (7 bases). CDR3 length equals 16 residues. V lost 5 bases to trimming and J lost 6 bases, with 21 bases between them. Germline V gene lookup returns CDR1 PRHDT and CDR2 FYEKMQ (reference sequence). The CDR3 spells CASSRKGGTIRDTQYF. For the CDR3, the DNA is TGTGCCAGCAGCCGCAAGGGGGGGACCATCAGGGATACGCAGTATTTT.

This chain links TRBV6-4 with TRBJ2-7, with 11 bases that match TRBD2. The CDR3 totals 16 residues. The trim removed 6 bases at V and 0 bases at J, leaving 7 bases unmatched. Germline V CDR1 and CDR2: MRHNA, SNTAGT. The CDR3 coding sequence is TGTGCCAGCAGACAGATAGCGGGAGGGGACTCCTACGAGCAGTACTTC. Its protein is CASRQIAGGDSYEQYF.

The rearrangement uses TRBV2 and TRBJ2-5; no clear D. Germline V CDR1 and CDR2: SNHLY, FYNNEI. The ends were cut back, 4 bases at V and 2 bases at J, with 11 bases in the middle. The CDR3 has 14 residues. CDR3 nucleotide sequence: TGTGCCAGCAGTGGGCCCCTAGAGCAAGAGACCCAGTACTTC. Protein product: CASSGPLEQETQYF.

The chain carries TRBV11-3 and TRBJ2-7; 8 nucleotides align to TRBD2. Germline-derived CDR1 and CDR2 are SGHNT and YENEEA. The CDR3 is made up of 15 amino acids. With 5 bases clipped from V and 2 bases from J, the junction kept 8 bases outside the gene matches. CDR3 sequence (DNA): TGTGCCAGCAGCCCCAACAGCGGGAGTACCTACGAGCAGTACTTC. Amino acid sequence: CASSPNSGSTYEQYF.

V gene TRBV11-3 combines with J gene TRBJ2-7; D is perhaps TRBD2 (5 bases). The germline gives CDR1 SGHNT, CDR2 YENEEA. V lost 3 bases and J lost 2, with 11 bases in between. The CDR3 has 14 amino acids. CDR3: CASSFGGSPYEQYF. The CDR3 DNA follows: TGTGCCAGCAGCTTTGGCGGGTCCCCCTACGAGCAGTACTTC.

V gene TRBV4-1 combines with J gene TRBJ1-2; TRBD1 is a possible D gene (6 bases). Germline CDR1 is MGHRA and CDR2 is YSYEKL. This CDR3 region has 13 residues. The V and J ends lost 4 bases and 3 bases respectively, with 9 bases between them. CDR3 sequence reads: CASSLSGDYGYTF. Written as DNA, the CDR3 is TGCGCCAGCAGCCTTTCAGGGGACTATGGCTACACCTTC.

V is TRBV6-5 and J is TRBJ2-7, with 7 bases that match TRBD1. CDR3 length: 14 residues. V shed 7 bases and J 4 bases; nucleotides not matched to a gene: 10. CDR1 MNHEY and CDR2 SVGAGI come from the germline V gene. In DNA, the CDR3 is TGTGCCAGCAAAGCGACAGGGCGACTATACGAGCAGTACTTC. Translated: CASKATGRLYEQYF.

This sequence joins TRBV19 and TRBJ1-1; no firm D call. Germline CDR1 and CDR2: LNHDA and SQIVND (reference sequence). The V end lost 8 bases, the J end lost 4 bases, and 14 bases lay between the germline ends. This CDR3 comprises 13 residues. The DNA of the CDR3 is TGTGCCAGTCTCCTATACCCGGGCACTGAAGCTTTCTTT. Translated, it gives CASLLYPGTEAFF.

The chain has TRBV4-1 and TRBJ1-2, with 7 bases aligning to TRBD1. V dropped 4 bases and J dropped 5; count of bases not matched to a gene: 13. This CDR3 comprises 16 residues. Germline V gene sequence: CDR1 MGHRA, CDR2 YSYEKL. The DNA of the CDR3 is TGCGCCAGCAGCCCTTGGACAGGCCCGATTATATATGGCTACACCTTC. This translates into CASSPWTGPIIYGYTF.

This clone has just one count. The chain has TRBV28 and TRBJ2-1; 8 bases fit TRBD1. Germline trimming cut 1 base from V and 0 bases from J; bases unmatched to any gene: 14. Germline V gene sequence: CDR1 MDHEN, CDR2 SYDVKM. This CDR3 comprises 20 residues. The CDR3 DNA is TGTGCCAGCAGTTTATTTTGGGACAGGTCCTCCCTTGGCTCCTACAATGAGCAGTTCTTC. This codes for CASSLFWDRSSLGSYNEQFF.

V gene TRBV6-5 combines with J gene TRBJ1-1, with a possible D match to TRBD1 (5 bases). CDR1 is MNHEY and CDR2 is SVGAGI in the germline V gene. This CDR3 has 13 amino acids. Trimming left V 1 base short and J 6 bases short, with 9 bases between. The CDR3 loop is CASSYFVGAEAFF. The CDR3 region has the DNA TGTGCCAGCAGTTACTTTGTAGGGGCTGAAGCTTTCTTT.

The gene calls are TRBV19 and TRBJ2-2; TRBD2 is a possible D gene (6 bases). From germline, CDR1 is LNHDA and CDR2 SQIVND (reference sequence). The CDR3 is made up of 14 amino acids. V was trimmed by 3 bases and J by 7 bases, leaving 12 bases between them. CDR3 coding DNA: TGTGCCAGTAGTATCCTAGCGAGTCACGGGGAGCTGTTTTTT. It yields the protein CASSILASHGELFF.

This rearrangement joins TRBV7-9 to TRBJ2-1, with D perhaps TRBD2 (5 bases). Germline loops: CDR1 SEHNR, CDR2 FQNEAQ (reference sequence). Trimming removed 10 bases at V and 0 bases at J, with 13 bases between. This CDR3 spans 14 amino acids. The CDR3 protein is CATLRRDSYNEQFF. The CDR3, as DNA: TGTGCCACCCTGCGACGGGACTCCTACAATGAGCAGTTCTTC.

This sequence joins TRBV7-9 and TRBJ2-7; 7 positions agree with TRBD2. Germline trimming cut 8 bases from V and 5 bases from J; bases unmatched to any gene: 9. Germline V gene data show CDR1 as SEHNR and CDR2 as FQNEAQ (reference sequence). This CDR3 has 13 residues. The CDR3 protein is CASAGLNFDEQYF. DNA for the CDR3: TGTGCCAGCGCGGGACTAAATTTCGACGAGCAGTACTTC.

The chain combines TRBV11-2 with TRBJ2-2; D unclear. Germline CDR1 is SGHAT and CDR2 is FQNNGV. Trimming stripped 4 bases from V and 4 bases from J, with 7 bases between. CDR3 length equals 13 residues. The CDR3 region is CASSSQVTGELFF. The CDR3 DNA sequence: TGTGCCAGCAGCTCCCAGGTCACCGGGGAGCTGTTTTTT. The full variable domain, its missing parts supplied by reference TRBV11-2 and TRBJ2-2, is EAGVAQSPRYKIIEKRQSVAFWCNPISGHATLYWYQQILGQGPKLLIQFQNNGVVDDSQLPKDRFSAERLKGVDSTLKIQPAKLEDSAVYLCASSSQVTGELFFGEGSRLTVL.

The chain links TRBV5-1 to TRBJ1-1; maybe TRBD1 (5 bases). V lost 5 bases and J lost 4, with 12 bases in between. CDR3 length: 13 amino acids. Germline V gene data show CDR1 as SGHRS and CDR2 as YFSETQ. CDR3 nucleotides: TGCGCCAGCAGAAACGGACAAAGCACTGAAGCTTTCTTT. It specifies CASRNGQSTEAFF.

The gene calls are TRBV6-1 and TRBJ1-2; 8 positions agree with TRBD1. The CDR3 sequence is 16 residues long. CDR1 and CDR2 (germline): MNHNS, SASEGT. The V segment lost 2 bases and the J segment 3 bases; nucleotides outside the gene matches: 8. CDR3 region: CASSEQTGVEDYGYTF. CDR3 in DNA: TGTGCCAGCAGTGAACAGACAGGGGTAGAGGACTATGGCTACACCTTC.

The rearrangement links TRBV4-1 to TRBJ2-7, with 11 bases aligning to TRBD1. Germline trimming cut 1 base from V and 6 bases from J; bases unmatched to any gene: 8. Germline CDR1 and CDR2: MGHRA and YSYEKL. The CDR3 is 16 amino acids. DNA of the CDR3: TGCGCCAGCAGCCAAGTTCTGGACAGGGGGCTTCGCGAGCAGTACTTC. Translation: CASSQVLDRGLREQYF.

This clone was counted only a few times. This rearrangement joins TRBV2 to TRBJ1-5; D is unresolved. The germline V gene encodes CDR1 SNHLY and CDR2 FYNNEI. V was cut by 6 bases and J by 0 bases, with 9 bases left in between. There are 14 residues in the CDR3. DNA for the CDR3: TGTGCCAGCAGACGGGATCTTAGCAATCAGCCCCAGCATTTT. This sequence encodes CASRRDLSNQPQHF.

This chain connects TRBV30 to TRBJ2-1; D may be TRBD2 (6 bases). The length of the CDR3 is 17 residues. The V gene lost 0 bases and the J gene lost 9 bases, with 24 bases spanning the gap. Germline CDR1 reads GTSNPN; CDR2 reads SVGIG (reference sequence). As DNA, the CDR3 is TGTGCCTGGAGTGTATACCCCGCGGGGACGGCGGGGAGTGAGCAGTTCTTC. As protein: CAWSVYPAGTAGSEQFF.

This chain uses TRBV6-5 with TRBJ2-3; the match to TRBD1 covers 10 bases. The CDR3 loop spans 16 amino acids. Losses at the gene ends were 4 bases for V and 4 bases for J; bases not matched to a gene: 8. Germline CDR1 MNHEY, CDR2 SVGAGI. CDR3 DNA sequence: TGTGCCAGCAGTTCGCCGGGACAGGGGAAGGCAGATACGCAGTATTTT. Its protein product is CASSSPGQGKADTQYF.

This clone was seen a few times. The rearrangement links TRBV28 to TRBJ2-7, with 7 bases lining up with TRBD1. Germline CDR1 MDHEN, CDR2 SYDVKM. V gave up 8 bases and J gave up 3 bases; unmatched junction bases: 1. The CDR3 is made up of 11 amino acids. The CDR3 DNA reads TGTGCCAGCGGGGACAGCTACGAGCAGTACTTC. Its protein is CASGDSYEQYF.

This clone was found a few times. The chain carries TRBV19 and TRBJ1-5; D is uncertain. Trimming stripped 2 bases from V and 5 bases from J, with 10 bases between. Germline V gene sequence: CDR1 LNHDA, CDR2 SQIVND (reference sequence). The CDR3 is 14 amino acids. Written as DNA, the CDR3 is TGTGCCAGTAGTATAATGGCTACAGATCAGCCCCAGCATTTT. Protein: CASSIMATDQPQHF.

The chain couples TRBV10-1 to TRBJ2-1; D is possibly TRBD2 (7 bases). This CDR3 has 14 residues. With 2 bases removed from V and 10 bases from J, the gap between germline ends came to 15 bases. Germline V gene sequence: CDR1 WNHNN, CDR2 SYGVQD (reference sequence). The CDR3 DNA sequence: TGCGCCAGCAGTGAGCAGGGGAGGGTGAGGGAGCAGTTCTTC. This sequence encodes CASSEQGRVREQFF.

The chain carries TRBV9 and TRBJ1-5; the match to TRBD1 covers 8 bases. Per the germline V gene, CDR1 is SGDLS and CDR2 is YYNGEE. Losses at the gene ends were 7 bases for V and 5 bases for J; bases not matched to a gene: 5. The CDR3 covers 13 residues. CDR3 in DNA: TGTGCCAGCGGGCAGGGGGCTGATCAGCCCCAGCATTTT. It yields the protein CASGQGADQPQHF.

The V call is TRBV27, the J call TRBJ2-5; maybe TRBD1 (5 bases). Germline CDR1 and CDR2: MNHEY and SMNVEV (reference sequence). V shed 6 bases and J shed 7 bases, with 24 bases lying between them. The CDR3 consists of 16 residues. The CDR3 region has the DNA TGTGCCAGCAGACCTAGGGGTGGGGCCTTGTTAGGGACCCAGTACTTC. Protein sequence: CASRPRGGALLGTQYF.

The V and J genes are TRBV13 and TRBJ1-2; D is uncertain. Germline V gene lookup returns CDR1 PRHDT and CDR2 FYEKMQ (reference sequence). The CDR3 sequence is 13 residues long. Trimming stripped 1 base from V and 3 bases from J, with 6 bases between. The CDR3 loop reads CASSLEFDYGYTF. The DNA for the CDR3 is TGTGCCAGCAGCTTAGAATTCGACTATGGCTACACCTTC.

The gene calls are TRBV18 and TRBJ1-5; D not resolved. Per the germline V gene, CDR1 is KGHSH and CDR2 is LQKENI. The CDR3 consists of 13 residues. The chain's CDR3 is CGSRLTENQPQHF. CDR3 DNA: TGTGGTTCTAGGTTGACGGAGAATCAGCCCCAGCATTTT.

The CDR3 sequence: CASSQTGLADYNEQFF. The CDR3 nucleotides read TGTGCCAGCAGCCAAACGGGACTAGCGGATTACAATGAGCAGTTCTTC. The V call is TRBV7-2, the J call TRBJ2-1, with 11 bases fitting TRBD2. CDR3 length: 16 amino acids. Trimming cost V 5 bases and J 4 bases; bases outside gene matches: 7. CDR1 and CDR2 from the germline V gene are SGHTA and FQGNSA. Looking up the rest from reference TRBV7-2 and TRBJ2-1 gives the full variable domain: GAGVSQSPSNKVTEKGKDVELRCDPISGHTALYWYRQSLGQGLEFLIYFQGNSAPDKSGLPSDRFSAERTGGSVSTLTIQRTQQEDSAVYLCASSQTGLADYNEQFFGPGTRLTVL.